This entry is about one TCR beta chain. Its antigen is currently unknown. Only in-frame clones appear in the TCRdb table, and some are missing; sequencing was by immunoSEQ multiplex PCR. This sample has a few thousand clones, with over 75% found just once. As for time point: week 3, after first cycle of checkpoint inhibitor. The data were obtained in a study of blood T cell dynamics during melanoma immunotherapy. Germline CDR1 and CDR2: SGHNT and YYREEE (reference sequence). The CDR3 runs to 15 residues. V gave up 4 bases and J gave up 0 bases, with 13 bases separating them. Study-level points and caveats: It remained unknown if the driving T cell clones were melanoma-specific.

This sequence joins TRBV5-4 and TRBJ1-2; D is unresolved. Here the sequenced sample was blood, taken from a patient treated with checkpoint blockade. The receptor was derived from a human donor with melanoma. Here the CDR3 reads CASSGPRTANYGYTF. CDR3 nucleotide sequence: TGTGCCAGCAGCGGCCCCAGGACGGCTAACTATGGCTACACCTTC.